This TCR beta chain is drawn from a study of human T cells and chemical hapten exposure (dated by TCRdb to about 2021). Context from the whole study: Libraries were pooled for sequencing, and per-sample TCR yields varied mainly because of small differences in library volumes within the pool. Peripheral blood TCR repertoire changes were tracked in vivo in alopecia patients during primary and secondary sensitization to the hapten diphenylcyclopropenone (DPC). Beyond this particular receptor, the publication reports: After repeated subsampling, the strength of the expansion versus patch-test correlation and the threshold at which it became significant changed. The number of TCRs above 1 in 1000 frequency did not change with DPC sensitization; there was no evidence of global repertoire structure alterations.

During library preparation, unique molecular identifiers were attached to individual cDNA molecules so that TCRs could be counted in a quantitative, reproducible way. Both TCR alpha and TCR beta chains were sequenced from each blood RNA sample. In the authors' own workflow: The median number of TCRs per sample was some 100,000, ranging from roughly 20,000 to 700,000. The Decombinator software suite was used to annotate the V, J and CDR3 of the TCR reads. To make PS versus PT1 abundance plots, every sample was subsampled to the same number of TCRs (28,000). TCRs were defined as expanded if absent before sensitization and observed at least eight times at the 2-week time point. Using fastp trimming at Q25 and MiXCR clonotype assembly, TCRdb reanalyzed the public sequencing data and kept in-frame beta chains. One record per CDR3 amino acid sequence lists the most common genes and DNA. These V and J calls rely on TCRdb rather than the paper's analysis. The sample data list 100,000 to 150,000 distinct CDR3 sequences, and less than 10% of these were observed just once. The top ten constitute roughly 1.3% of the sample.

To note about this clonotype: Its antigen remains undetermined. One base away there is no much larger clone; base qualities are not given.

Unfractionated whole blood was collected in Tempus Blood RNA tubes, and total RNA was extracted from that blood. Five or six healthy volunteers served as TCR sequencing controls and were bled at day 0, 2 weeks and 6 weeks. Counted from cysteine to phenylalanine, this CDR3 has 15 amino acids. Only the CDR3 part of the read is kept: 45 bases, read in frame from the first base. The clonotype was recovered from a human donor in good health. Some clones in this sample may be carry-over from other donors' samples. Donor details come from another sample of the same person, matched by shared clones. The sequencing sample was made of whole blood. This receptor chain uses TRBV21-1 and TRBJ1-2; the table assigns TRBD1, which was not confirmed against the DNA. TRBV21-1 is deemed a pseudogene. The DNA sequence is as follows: TGTGCCAGCAACCTGATAGGGTGGGCGCACTATGGCTACACCTTC. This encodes CASNLIGWAHYGYTF.